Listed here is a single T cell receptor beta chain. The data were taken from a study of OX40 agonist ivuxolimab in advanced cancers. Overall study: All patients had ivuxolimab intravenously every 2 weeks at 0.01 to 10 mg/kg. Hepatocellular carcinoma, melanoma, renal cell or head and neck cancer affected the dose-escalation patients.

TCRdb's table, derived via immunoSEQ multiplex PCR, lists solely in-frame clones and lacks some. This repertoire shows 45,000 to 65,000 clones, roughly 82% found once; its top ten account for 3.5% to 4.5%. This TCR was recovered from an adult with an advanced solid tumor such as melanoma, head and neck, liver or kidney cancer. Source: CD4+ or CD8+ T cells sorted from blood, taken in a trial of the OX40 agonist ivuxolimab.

The CDR3 sequence is CASSLGSKPLHF. CDR3 nucleotides: TGTGCCAGCAGCTTGGGATCGAAACCCCTCCACTTT. The chain combines TRBV7-2 with TRBJ1-6; unclear D gene. Germline CDR1 SGHTA, CDR2 FQGNSA. CDR3 size: 12 residues. Trimming cost V 3 bases and J 12 bases, with 9 bases left between them.